This TCR beta chain is drawn from a study of PD-L1 blockade in urothelial cancer. To note about this clone: Other DNA sequences in this sample translate to the same CDR3.

The germline CDR1 and CDR2 sequences are KGHSH and LQKENI. Trimming cost V 0 bases and J 5 bases, with 10 bases left between them. The CDR3 consists of 14 residues. Regarding time point: peripheral blood 6 weeks after treatment start. The study enrolled patients with locally advanced or metastatic urothelial carcinoma. Assay: immunoSEQ multiplex PCR; the TCRdb copy retains only in-frame clones and omits some. The table has tens of thousands of clones, approximately 85% seen once; the top ten hold 1.5% to 2%. This rearrangement joins TRBV18 to TRBJ2-5; tentative D call: TRBD2 (7 bases). This material consisted of PBMCs, taken around atezolizumab (anti-PD-L1) treatment. The receptor was isolated from a man aged 50 to 59 with urothelial cancer. CDR3 residues: CASSPPGGEETQYF. DNA for the CDR3: TGTGCCAGCTCACCACCAGGGGGGGAGGAGACCCAGTACTTC.